The rows below give T cell receptor beta chains drawn from one sample of a study of shared T cell receptors in the human thymus. Profiled with immunoSEQ multiplex PCR; TCRdb holds only in-frame clones, not every one. The sample carries hundreds of thousands of clones, approximately 87% recorded once. This sample was shared with a second study, whose subject was human thymus T cells.

The sequencing sample was made of thymocytes. The receptors derive from a boy under three years old with a congenital heart defect. Both conserved end residues are part of each CDR3. Fields, in order: V gene, J gene, CDR3 protein.

v_gene: TRBV30
j_gene: TRBJ2-2
CDR3aa: CAWSADHDRGLTGELFF

v_gene: TRBV2
j_gene: NA
CDR3aa: CASSARAFHEQYF

v_gene: TRBV4-2
j_gene: TRBJ2-3
CDR3aa: CASSQDTPELAVTDTQYF

v_gene: TRBV7-2
j_gene: TRBJ2-2
CDR3aa: CASSLVREGRNTGELFF

v_gene: TRBV7-2
j_gene: TRBJ2-1
CDR3aa: CASSHGPSGSRDEQFF

v_gene: TRBV6-1
j_gene: TRBJ1-5
CDR3aa: CASSEWWVGDSNQPQHF

v_gene: TRBV25-1
j_gene: TRBJ1-4
CDR3aa: CASSSKGGTDEKLFF

v_gene: TRBV10-2
j_gene: TRBJ2-3
CDR3aa: CASREGSSGSTDTQYF

v_gene: TRBV6-5
j_gene: TRBJ1-1
CDR3aa: CASRPDRRNTEAFF

v_gene: TRBV7-6
j_gene: TRBJ2-3
CDR3aa: CASSPRLAGAPDTQYF

v_gene: TRBV14
j_gene: TRBJ2-1
CDR3aa: CASSHHGGDRYNEQFF

v_gene: TRBV15
j_gene: TRBJ2-3
CDR3aa: CATSTGLAGGSSTDTQYF

v_gene: TRBV6-5
j_gene: TRBJ2-1
CDR3aa: CASRENSGRAGEQFF

v_gene: TRBV29-1
j_gene: TRBJ2-2
CDR3aa: CSVEGGGLREYTGELFF

v_gene: TRBV6-1
j_gene: TRBJ2-5
CDR3aa: CASSALDSAAETQYF

v_gene: TRBV15
j_gene: TRBJ2-1
CDR3aa: CATSRGGSGAYNEQFF

v_gene: TRBV27
j_gene: TRBJ2-7
CDR3aa: CASSFSGRLAGVGIHEQYF

v_gene: TRBV29-1
j_gene: TRBJ1-1
CDR3aa: CSVAEGIATEAFF

v_gene: TRBV6-6
j_gene: TRBJ2-7
CDR3aa: CASSPRQGTDEQYF

v_gene: TRBV5-6
j_gene: TRBJ2-6
CDR3aa: CASSLASQTGANVLTF

v_gene: TRBV5-1
j_gene: TRBJ2-7
CDR3aa: CASSLVGTSVSSLGDEQYF

v_gene: TRBV10-2
j_gene: TRBJ2-7
CDR3aa: CASRGSYKLAGEYEQYF

v_gene: TRBV27
j_gene: TRBJ2-6
CDR3aa: CASRLHFTGASGANVLTF

v_gene: TRBV4-3
j_gene: TRBJ2-4
CDR3aa: CASSQDLQDIQYF

v_gene: TRBV7-2
j_gene: TRBJ2-5
CDR3aa: CASSAEQGQETQYF

v_gene: TRBV11-2
j_gene: TRBJ2-5
CDR3aa: CASSRHRWPGLEETQYF

v_gene: TRBV5-4
j_gene: TRBJ2-3
CDR3aa: CASSEGREVGYTDTQYF

v_gene: TRBV30
j_gene: TRBJ1-5
CDR3aa: CAWSRGPGQHF

v_gene: TRBV11-2
j_gene: TRBJ2-1
CDR3aa: CASRSPGGWDEQFF

v_gene: TRBV14
j_gene: TRBJ2-3
CDR3aa: CASSRPGLAGGPGDTQYF

v_gene: TRBV21-1
j_gene: TRBJ2-1
CDR3aa: CASSKGGRGYNEQFF

v_gene: TRBV10-1
j_gene: TRBJ2-7
CDR3aa: CASSDLNFDRGRTYEQYF

v_gene: TRBV14
j_gene: TRBJ2-3
CDR3aa: CASSQPNPTSGTDTQYF

v_gene: TRBV1
j_gene: TRBJ2-5
CDR3aa: CTSSHPLRASGSGGQETQYF

v_gene: TRBV4-3
j_gene: TRBJ2-4
CDR3aa: CASSRTGSRAKNIQYF

v_gene: TRBV28
j_gene: TRBJ1-5
CDR3aa: CASSREGQIYQPQHF

v_gene: TRBV28
j_gene: TRBJ2-7
CDR3aa: CASSFPGLNSYEQYF

v_gene: TRBV28
j_gene: TRBJ2-1
CDR3aa: CASSFQQRGQANEQFF

v_gene: TRBV5-4
j_gene: TRBJ2-7
CDR3aa: CASSLDREQYF

v_gene: TRBV5-4
j_gene: TRBJ2-1
CDR3aa: CASSFREAADEQFF

v_gene: TRBV5-1
j_gene: TRBJ1-2
CDR3aa: CASPVGGNGYTF

v_gene: TRBV10-2
j_gene: TRBJ1-2
CDR3aa: CASSESPGSQGNYGYTF

v_gene: TRBV5-1
j_gene: TRBJ2-1
CDR3aa: CASSSPTSLNEQFF

v_gene: TRBV7-6
j_gene: TRBJ2-7
CDR3aa: CASSPKVAAKYEQYF

v_gene: TRBV6-1
j_gene: TRBJ2-1
CDR3aa: CASSEGTSGGHNEQFF

v_gene: TRBV11-1
j_gene: TRBJ2-3
CDR3aa: CASSPRDTQYF

v_gene: TRBV29-1
j_gene: TRBJ2-3
CDR3aa: CSVLADTQYF

v_gene: TRBV5-4
j_gene: TRBJ2-1
CDR3aa: CASSLGGALAGPNEQFF

v_gene: TRBV14
j_gene: TRBJ2-7
CDR3aa: CASSQASHRKSPLRAVLRRYF

v_gene: TRBV5-4
j_gene: TRBJ2-1
CDR3aa: CASSDGGRDNEQFF

v_gene: TRBV7-2
j_gene: TRBJ2-1
CDR3aa: CASSFAGGNYNEQFF

v_gene: TRBV29-1
j_gene: TRBJ2-3
CDR3aa: CSVDRGRAADTQYF

v_gene: TRBV7-9
j_gene: TRBJ1-2
CDR3aa: CASSSTGGYTF

v_gene: TRBV11-2
j_gene: TRBJ2-1
CDR3aa: CASSLNGWVGSYNEQFF

v_gene: TRBV7-3
j_gene: TRBJ2-3
CDR3aa: CASSRPLLASGQDTQYF

v_gene: TRBV27
j_gene: TRBJ1-5
CDR3aa: CASSLSGGLDQPQHF

v_gene: TRBV6-5
j_gene: TRBJ1-4
CDR3aa: CASSGEGEKLFF

v_gene: TRBV11-2
j_gene: TRBJ2-1
CDR3aa: CASSFLILAGGPGNEQFF